This passage covers 21 T cell receptor beta chains from one sample sequenced in a study of blood T cell repertoires in COVID-19. Produced via immunoSEQ multiplex PCR; TCRdb's table is partial and in-frame only. Of about 270,000 clones listed, more than 75% are singletons. Sequencing input: PBMCs or T cells enriched from blood (not recorded which). Receptors were obtained from a young man who had recovered from COVID-19.

The chain employs TRBV4-1 and TRBJ1-1; perhaps TRBD1 as D (5 bases). The CDR3 spans 15 residues. Trimming cost V 2 bases and J 7 bases, with 17 bases left between them. Germline CDR1 and CDR2: MGHRA and YSYEKL. CDR3 nucleotide sequence: TGCGCCAGCAGCCAACAAGGGCAGGGAAGTATTGAAGCTTTCTTT. This gives the protein CASSQQGQGSIEAFF.

This clone showed up just once. The CDR3 reads CATSDFRGGGSYNEQFF. The CDR3 coding sequence is TGTGCCACCAGTGATTTTAGGGGCGGGGGCTCCTACAATGAGCAGTTCTTC. The chain links TRBV24-1 to TRBJ2-1; 7 bases match TRBD2. The J segment lost 0 bases and the V segment lost 1 base, leaving 5 bases of the junction unmatched. The CDR3 is 17 residues long. Germline CDR1 is KGHDR and CDR2 is SFDVKD.

The chain is built from TRBV6-1 and TRBJ2-1; 8 nucleotides agree with TRBD1. Germline V CDR1 and CDR2: MNHNS, SASEGT. This CDR3 has 16 residues. Unmatched junction bases numbered 4, after V lost 3 bases and J lost 0 bases. CDR3: CASSEGQVSSYNEQFF. The CDR3 nucleotides are TGTGCCAGCAGTGAGGGACAGGTCAGCTCCTACAATGAGCAGTTCTTC.

This clone occurred once. The chain couples TRBV15 to TRBJ1-5, with no clear D. The CDR3 runs 14 residues. From germline, CDR1 is LNHNV and CDR2 YYDKDF (reference sequence). Trimming cost V 6 bases and J 0 bases, with 9 bases left between them. DNA for the CDR3: TGTGCCACCAGGGCCGGGGTTAGCAATCAGCCCCAGCATTTT. Its translation is CATRAGVSNQPQHF.

This clone was observed a single time. V usage is TRBV27 and J usage is TRBJ2-2; possible D gene TRBD2, 5 bases. This CDR3 has 15 amino acids. Trimming cost V 7 bases and J 6 bases, with 18 bases left between them. CDR1 is MNHEY, CDR2 SMNVEV, per germline (reference sequence). The CDR3 region is CASNSGNLIPGELFF. DNA of the CDR3: TGTGCCAGCAACAGCGGTAACCTGATTCCCGGGGAGCTGTTTTTT.

The rearrangement joins TRBV5-1 to TRBJ1-5, with TRBD1 matching 8 bases. The CDR3 length is 14 residues. Trimming at V came to 2 bases and at J to 6 bases, leaving 4 bases not matched to a gene. The germline V gene has CDR1 SGHRS and CDR2 YFSETQ. The CDR3 loop reads CASSLQGEGQPQHF. DNA of the CDR3: TGCGCCAGCAGCTTACAGGGGGAGGGTCAGCCCCAGCATTTT.

The chain links TRBV5-1 to TRBJ2-1; 13 bases are shared with TRBD2. In germline, CDR1 is SGHRS, CDR2 YFSETQ. V dropped 4 bases and J dropped 1; count of bases not matched to a gene: 2. The CDR3 sequence is 16 residues long. The CDR3 sequence: CASSGLAGVSYNEQFF. The CDR3 nucleotides are TGCGCCAGCAGCGGACTAGCGGGAGTTTCCTACAATGAGCAGTTCTTC.

This chain joins TRBV19 and TRBJ1-2; possibly TRBD1 for D (5 bases). This CDR3 has 14 residues. From germline, CDR1 is LNHDA and CDR2 SQIVND (reference sequence). V was clipped by 1 base and J by 6 bases, with 12 bases between them. CDR3 in DNA: TGTGCCAGTAGTATAGTCTACAGGTCTGATGGCTACACCTTC. Residues: CASSIVYRSDGYTF.

The chain employs TRBV6-5 and TRBJ1-6; TRBD1 agrees at 7 bases. Germline V gene lookup returns CDR1 MNHEY and CDR2 SVGAGI. This CDR3 spans 14 amino acids. V gave up 2 bases and J gave up 14 bases; unmatched junction bases: 9. Written as DNA, the CDR3 is TGTGCCAGCAGTTACGGACGACAGGGTTCGGCCCTCCACTTT. Translation gives CASSYGRQGSALHF.

This chain links TRBV7-9 with TRBJ1-5; TRBD1 is a possible D gene (6 bases). CDR1 and CDR2 from the germline V gene are SEHNR and FQNEAQ (reference sequence). This CDR3 contains 13 residues. V lost 5 bases to trimming and J lost 7 bases, with 12 bases between them. This CDR3 is CASSRDIIQPQHF. The CDR3 DNA sequence: TGTGCCAGCAGCAGGGACATTATACAGCCCCAGCATTTT.

This chain links TRBV7-8 with TRBJ2-5, with a possible D match to TRBD1 (6 bases). This CDR3 comprises 16 residues. V was shortened by 4 bases and J by 3 bases, with 18 bases between the two germline ends. Germline CDR1 SGHVS, CDR2 FQNEAQ. The DNA of the CDR3 is TGTGCCAGCAGCTCTGGACAGAGATTACTAAAAGAGACCCAGTACTTC. Protein sequence: CASSSGQRLLKETQYF.

In nucleotides, the CDR3 is TGTGCCAGCAGCCAAGCAGGTACCGGGGAGCTGTTTTTT. It encodes CASSQAGTGELFF. The V and J genes are TRBV4-2 and TRBJ2-2, with unresolved D. CDR1 and CDR2 (germline): LGHNA, YNFKEQ. Deletions cut 1 base from V and 5 bases from J, with 5 bases between. This CDR3 has 13 residues.

This clone was counted once. The chain has TRBV4-1 and TRBJ2-7; TRBD1 agrees at 9 bases. The CDR3 extends over 14 amino acids. V trimming: 5 bases; J trimming: 2 bases; junction bases outside the gene matches: 4. Per the germline V gene, CDR1 is MGHRA and CDR2 is YSYEKL. CDR3 in DNA: TGCGCCAGCAGCTTACGGGACAGGGCCTACGAGCAGTACTTC. It encodes CASSLRDRAYEQYF.

J is TRBJ1-2 and V is TRBV10-3, with TRBD1 identical over 7 bases. V gave up 9 bases and J gave up 6 bases; unmatched junction bases: 7. The CDR3 contains 12 residues. Germline CDR1 ENHRY, CDR2 SYGVKD. CDR3 residues: CAITDRVNGYTF. The CDR3 nucleotides read TGTGCCATAACCGACAGGGTCAATGGCTACACCTTC.

The chain carries TRBV27 and TRBJ1-1; TRBD1 matches 7 bases. This CDR3 is built from 11 residues. Looked up from germline, CDR1 is MNHEY and CDR2 is SMNVEV (reference sequence). V shed 6 bases and J 7 bases; nucleotides not matched to a gene: 2. The CDR3, as DNA: TGTGCCAGCAGCCACAGGGGTGAAGCTTTCTTT. This gives the protein CASSHRGEAFF.

This clone has ten or more counts. The chain recombines TRBV4-1 with TRBJ1-3; 7 bases line up with TRBD1. The CDR3 runs 18 residues. Trimming took 1 base from V and 0 from J; bases not matched to a gene: 9. The germline gives CDR1 MGHRA, CDR2 YSYEKL. CDR3 sequence reads: CASSQGPGQLLSGNTIYF. The CDR3 bases are TGCGCCAGCAGCCAAGGTCCGGGACAGCTACTCTCTGGAAACACCATATATTTT.

This chain links TRBV6-5 with TRBJ1-2; possibly TRBD1 for D (5 bases). CDR1 and CDR2 (germline): MNHEY, SVGAGI. The V end was cut by 8 bases, the J end by 5 bases, with 21 bases between. CDR3 length: 15 residues. The CDR3 is CASGRETTGGYGYTF. CDR3 coding DNA: TGTGCCAGCGGCCGAGAGACGACCGGGGGGTATGGCTACACCTTC.

The chain couples TRBV2 to TRBJ1-1, with D unclear. CDR1 SNHLY and CDR2 FYNNEI come from the germline V gene. This CDR3 is built from 16 residues. V was pared by 3 bases and J by 1 base, with 15 bases between. The CDR3 loop is CASSDGYSRKNTEAFF. For the CDR3, the DNA is TGTGCCAGCAGTGATGGGTACAGTAGGAAGAACACTGAAGCTTTCTTT.

The chain is built from TRBV3-1 (or the pseudogene TRBV3-2) and TRBJ1-1, with no clear D. The ends were cut back, 4 bases at V and 1 base at J, with 13 bases in the middle. Germline V gene lookup returns CDR1 LGHDT and CDR2 YNNKEL (reference sequence). The CDR3 contains 15 residues. This CDR3 is CASSPYGRPNTEAFF. CDR3 nucleotides: TGTGCCAGCAGCCCCTATGGCAGGCCGAACACTGAAGCTTTCTTT.

The chain combines TRBV28 with TRBJ2-7, with a tentative D call TRBD2 (5 bases). The CDR3 loop spans 15 amino acids. CDR1 and CDR2 from the germline V gene are MDHEN and SYDVKM. Trimming removed 5 bases at V and 4 bases at J, with 18 bases between. CDR3 loop: CASSRPDSSGYEQYF. The CDR3 DNA sequence: TGTGCCAGCAGTAGGCCAGACTCGTCGGGATACGAGCAGTACTTC.

The chain uses TRBV11-1 and TRBJ2-5, with D possibly matching TRBD1 (6 bases). The CDR3 has 13 residues. CDR1 SGHAT and CDR2 FQDESV come from the germline V gene (reference sequence). The ends were cut back, 4 bases at V and 1 base at J, with 7 bases in the middle. The chain's CDR3 is CASSWDIQETQYF. CDR3 DNA: TGTGCCAGCAGCTGGGACATCCAAGAGACCCAGTACTTC.